The 28 T cell receptor beta chains reported below all come from one sample, sequenced in a study of beta chain features in type 1 diabetes (dated by TCRdb to the late 2010s). Here is what the overall study found, with its caveats: In all four CD4+ subsets, TCRB CDR3 length was moderately but significantly shorter in type 1 diabetes patients.

Libraries came from the immunoSEQ multiplex PCR assay. The entire isolated RNA was reverse transcribed using the High Capacity cDNA Reverse Transcription Kit, and thus expressed TCRB transcripts were sequenced. This is the immuneACCESS table as TCRdb keeps it, with only in-frame sequences that have V and J called. A part of the clones is gone; compared with another copy, unresolved V genes explain less than half, and the rest is unexplained. The sample table holds 150,000 to 200,000 clones, of which roughly 59% were seen once. The top ten constitute about 0.089% of the sample. These receptors are not linked to any known antigen. Specimen: naive CD4+ T cells from blood. In light of the paper, this sample's cell subset or site label describes: true naive CD4+ T cells. These receptors came from a man aged 25 to 45 with type 1 diabetes.

The chain uses TRBV7-9 and TRBJ2-5, with unresolved D. The CDR3 length is 12 residues. The germline CDR1 and CDR2 sequences are SEHNR and FQNEAQ (reference sequence). V lost 1 base and J 5 bases, leaving 5 bases between the germline ends. CDR3 sequence reads: CASSLVSETQYF. The CDR3 region has the DNA TGTGCCAGCAGCTTAGTTTCTGAGACCCAGTACTTC.

The rearrangement uses TRBV7-9 and TRBJ1-6; D possibly corresponds to TRBD1 (6 bases). V lost 5 bases and J lost 10, with 9 bases in between. CDR3 length: 12 residues. Looked up from germline, CDR1 is SEHNR and CDR2 is FQNEAQ (reference sequence). CDR3 residues: CASSIRGSPLHF. The DNA for the CDR3 is TGTGCCAGCAGCATAAGGGGGTCACCCCTCCACTTT.

This clone was picked up a small number of times. In DNA form, the CDR3 reads TGTGCCAGCACCGATCACGCTAGCGGGGATTACAATGAGCAGTTCTTC. Its protein is CASTDHASGDYNEQFF. The chain combines TRBV28 with TRBJ2-1; 9 nucleotides line up with TRBD2. J lost 4 bases, V lost 7 bases, and 11 bases had no gene match. Germline CDR1 and CDR2: MDHEN and SYDVKM. The CDR3 covers 16 residues.

This clone was detected a few times. The genes are TRBV18 and TRBJ2-4, with D perhaps assigned TRBD1 or TRBD2 (7 bases each). Germline V gene data show CDR1 as KGHSH and CDR2 as LQKENI. Trimming stripped 6 bases from V and 8 bases from J, with 20 bases between. This CDR3 has 15 residues. The CDR3 region has the DNA TGTGCCAGCTCCCCCTCGAGACAGGGAGGGCACATTCAGTACTTC. Translation gives CASSPSRQGGHIQYF.

The chain carries TRBV18 and TRBJ2-3; D is possibly TRBD1 (6 bases). Germline CDR1 is KGHSH and CDR2 is LQKENI. V was clipped by 2 bases and J by 4 bases, with 13 bases between them. CDR3 length equals 15 residues. The CDR3 nucleotides read TGTGCCAGCTCACCAAGACAGGCCGGGGCAGATACGCAGTATTTT. This codes for CASSPRQAGADTQYF.

This clone was observed a handful of times. J is TRBJ1-2 and V is TRBV15; D is unclear. Trimming stripped 0 bases from V and 7 bases from J, with 12 bases between. CDR1 and CDR2 from the germline V gene are LNHNV and YYDKDF (reference sequence). The CDR3 sequence is 14 residues long. The CDR3 is CATSRDLEAGGYTF. The CDR3 DNA reads as TGTGCCACCAGCAGAGATCTTGAGGCAGGTGGCTACACCTTC. The whole variable domain, remainder taken from reference TRBV15 and TRBJ1-2, is DAMVIQNPRYQVTQFGKPVTLSCSQTLNHNVMYWYQQKSSQAPKLLFHYYDKDFNNEADTPDNFQSRRPNTSFCFLDIRSPGLGDTAMYLCATSRDLEAGGYTFGSGTRLTVV.

The chain uses TRBV2 and TRBJ2-1; D remains ambiguous. The CDR3 is 13 residues long. In germline, CDR1 is SNHLY, CDR2 FYNNEI. Trimming pared 9 bases from V and 6 bases from J, leaving 15 bases between. CDR3 nucleotides: TGTGCCAGTAGTCGGACCCAAAGCAATGAGCAGTTCTTC. Translated: CASSRTQSNEQFF.

This rearrangement joins TRBV29-1 to TRBJ2-3; TRBD1 matches 7 bases. The CDR3 is made up of 15 amino acids. Trimming cost V 3 bases and J 0 bases; bases outside gene matches: 6. CDR1 is SQVTM and CDR2 is ANQGSEA in the germline V gene. CDR3 region: CSVEGTAGSTDTQYF. The CDR3 nucleotides read TGCAGCGTTGAGGGGACAGCCGGAAGCACAGATACGCAGTATTTT.

The chain has TRBV7-2 and TRBJ2-2, with D unresolved. Germline CDR1 reads SGHTA; CDR2 reads FQGNSA. Trimming shortened V by 5 bases and J by 1 base, and 14 bases separated the two germline ends. The CDR3 sequence is 16 residues long. The CDR3 DNA is TGTGCCAGCAGCAAACCCCGGCCCCGGAACACCGGGGAGCTGTTTTTT. Amino acids: CASSKPRPRNTGELFF.

The rearrangement joins TRBV30 to TRBJ1-4; possible D gene TRBD1, 6 bases. Trimming pared 0 bases from V and 8 bases from J, leaving 13 bases between. The V gene's germline CDR1 is GTSNPN and CDR2 SVGIG (reference sequence). This CDR3 is 14 amino acids long. CDR3 sequence (DNA): TGTGCCTGGAGTGTACAGGGCCCTTGGGAAAAACTGTTTTTT. It encodes CAWSVQGPWEKLFF.

This clone was detected only a few times. The chain employs TRBV30 and TRBJ2-7; D unclear. The CDR3 consists of 15 residues. Trimming removed 2 bases at V and 3 bases at J, with 17 bases between. Per the germline V gene, CDR1 is GTSNPN and CDR2 is SVGIG (reference sequence). The CDR3 reads CAWSIGGQLSYEQYF. CDR3 in DNA: TGTGCCTGGAGTATCGGTGGGCAGCTGAGCTACGAGCAGTACTTC.

The rearrangement links TRBV7-9 to TRBJ2-1; 7 bases are shared with TRBD1. This CDR3 spans 12 amino acids. Trimming at V came to 6 bases and at J to 12 bases, leaving 8 bases not matched to a gene. CDR1 and CDR2 (germline): SEHNR, FQNEAQ (reference sequence). CDR3 residues: CASRGPRTGQFF. The CDR3 region has the DNA TGTGCCAGCAGGGGACCGAGGACAGGGCAGTTCTTC. The complete variable domain, with remaining parts taken from reference TRBV7-9 and TRBJ2-1, reads DTGVSQNPRHKITKRGQNVTFRCDPISEHNRLYWYRQTLGQGPEFLTYFQNEAQLEKSRLLSDRFSAERPKGSFSTLEIQRTEQGDSAMYLCASRGPRTGQFFGPGTRLTVL.

The V and J genes are TRBV25-1 and TRBJ1-2; D call uncertain. The V end was cut by 1 base, the J end by 4 bases, with 10 bases between. The germline CDR1 and CDR2 sequences are MGHDK and SYGVNS. The CDR3 has 14 residues. Here the CDR3 reads CASSEFETFYGYTF. The DNA of the CDR3 is TGTGCCAGCAGTGAATTCGAGACCTTCTATGGCTACACCTTC.

The chain links TRBV7-2 to TRBJ2-3; D may be TRBD2 (7 bases). The CDR3 has 12 amino acids. Germline CDR1 is SGHTA and CDR2 is FQGNSA. V lost 8 bases and J 4 bases, leaving 10 bases between the germline ends. The CDR3 loop is CASGGAADTQYF. The CDR3 nucleotides read TGTGCCAGCGGGGGGGCGGCAGATACGCAGTATTTT.

The table lists this clone with a few counts. This chain uses TRBV6-5 with TRBJ2-3; 7 nucleotides align to TRBD2. J gave up 0 bases and V 6 bases, and 6 bases lay outside the gene matches. This CDR3 spans 15 amino acids. Looked up from germline, CDR1 is MNHEY and CDR2 is SVGAGI. In DNA, the CDR3 is TGTGCCAGCAGGGAGGGAGGGAAAAGCACAGATACGCAGTATTTT. Translated: CASREGGKSTDTQYF.

The rearrangement links TRBV7-2 to TRBJ2-3, with TRBD1 as a possible D gene (6 bases). The CDR3 covers 14 residues. With 5 bases removed from V and 6 bases from J, the gap between germline ends came to 15 bases. Germline V gives CDR1 SGHTA, CDR2 FQGNSA. The chain's CDR3 is CASSPPGQQDTQYF. As DNA, the CDR3 is TGTGCCAGCAGCCCCCCGGGACAACAGGATACGCAGTATTTT.

This clone was detected only a few times. The chain links TRBV18 to TRBJ2-3, with a weak D call TRBD1 (6 bases). Looked up from germline, CDR1 is KGHSH and CDR2 is LQKENI. V was shortened by 6 bases and J by 3 bases, with 13 bases between the two germline ends. The CDR3 is 14 amino acids. The CDR3 protein is CASSGATGTDTQYF. DNA of the CDR3: TGTGCCAGCTCGGGGGCGACGGGGACAGATACGCAGTATTTT.

In DNA form, the CDR3 reads TGCAGCGTTGTTAGCCGGGAAAAACTGTTTTTT. Translating gives CSVVSREKLFF. The chain uses TRBV29-1 and TRBJ1-4; D not resolved. CDR1 and CDR2 (germline): SQVTM, ANQGSEA. The V end lost 4 bases, the J end lost 8 bases, and 8 bases lay between the germline ends. The CDR3 is 11 residues long. Full variable domain (rest looked up from reference TRBV29-1 and TRBJ1-4): SAVISQKPSRDICQRGTSLTIQCQVDSQVTMMFWYRQQPGQSLTLIATANQGSEATYESGFVIDKFPISRPNLTFSTLTVSNMSPEDSSIYLCSVVSREKLFFGSGTQLSVL.

The chain links TRBV9 to TRBJ2-3; no clear D gene. Trimming cost V 0 bases and J 0 bases, with 5 bases left between them. Germline CDR1 and CDR2: SGDLS and YYNGEE. The CDR3 has 14 residues. CDR3 sequence reads: CASSVGPSTDTQYF. The CDR3 nucleotides read TGTGCCAGCAGCGTAGGACCGAGCACAGATACGCAGTATTTT.

The chain carries TRBV30 and TRBJ1-5, with D possibly being TRBD1 (6 bases). CDR1 and CDR2 from the germline V gene are GTSNPN and SVGIG (reference sequence). The CDR3 covers 14 residues. V lost 1 base and J 5 bases, leaving 12 bases between the germline ends. The CDR3 loop is CAWSEGGVDQPQHF. The CDR3 region has the DNA TGTGCCTGGAGTGAAGGGGGGGTCGATCAGCCCCAGCATTTT.

This clone was detected once. The chain combines TRBV18 with TRBJ2-3; 7 nucleotides agree with TRBD1. V was pared by 6 bases and J by 1 base, with 10 bases of the junction left unmatched. CDR1 is KGHSH and CDR2 is LQKENI in the germline V gene. This CDR3 contains 16 residues. The CDR3 DNA is TGTGCCAGCTCCCTCACACAGGGGCCGGGCACAGATACGCAGTATTTT. Protein sequence: CASSLTQGPGTDTQYF. The variable domain in full, completed from reference TRBV18 and TRBJ2-3, reads NAGVMQNPRHLVRRRGQEARLRCSPMKGHSHVYWYRQLPEEGLKFMVYLQKENIIDESGMPKERFSAEFPKEGPSILRIQQVVRGDSAAYFCASSLTQGPGTDTQYFGPGTRLTVL.

J is TRBJ2-2 and V is TRBV13; TRBD1 agrees at 7 bases. CDR3 size: 14 residues. The V segment lost 4 bases and the J segment 6 bases; nucleotides outside the gene matches: 5. Germline values: CDR1 PRHDT, CDR2 FYEKMQ (reference sequence). The CDR3 region is CASSYTGVPGELFF. In DNA, the CDR3 is TGTGCCAGCAGCTACACAGGGGTCCCCGGGGAGCTGTTTTTT.

In its sample, this clone was seen a few times. CDR3 sequence reads: CASSTGERNYGYTF. As DNA, the CDR3 is TGTGCCAGCAGCACAGGGGAACGGAACTATGGCTACACCTTC. This chain links TRBV7-2 with TRBJ1-2; 7 nucleotides line up with TRBD1. V was pared by 5 bases and J by 2 bases, with 5 bases of the junction left unmatched. Per the germline V gene, CDR1 is SGHTA and CDR2 is FQGNSA. There are 14 residues in the CDR3.

This sequence joins TRBV4-3 and TRBJ1-6, with 8 positions matching TRBD1. Germline loops: CDR1 LGHNA, CDR2 YSLEER. The CDR3 runs to 14 residues. The trim removed 1 base at V and 7 bases at J, leaving 0 bases unmatched. The DNA of the CDR3 is TGCGCCAGCAGCCAAGGACAGGGGAATTCACCCCTCCACTTT. Protein product: CASSQGQGNSPLHF.

The genes are TRBV7-9 and TRBJ2-5; the D gene is possibly TRBD2 (7 bases). In germline, CDR1 is SEHNR, CDR2 FQNEAQ (reference sequence). The germline V and J ends were trimmed by 4 bases and 4 bases, with 13 bases remaining between them. There are 14 residues in the CDR3. The CDR3 DNA reads TGTGCCAGCAGCTACGCGGGGGCTGGAGAGACCCAGTACTTC. Its translation is CASSYAGAGETQYF.

This clone was recorded once. This chain links TRBV5-1 with TRBJ1-1; no firm D call. Looked up from germline, CDR1 is SGHRS and CDR2 is YFSETQ. V lost 4 bases to trimming and J lost 8 bases, with 18 bases between them. The CDR3 has 14 amino acids. CDR3 sequence: CASSPAAGWIEAFF. The CDR3 DNA reads as TGCGCCAGCAGCCCCGCGGCGGGGTGGATAGAAGCTTTCTTT.

V is TRBV20-1 and J is TRBJ2-5, with a weak D call TRBD1 (5 bases). The germline V gene has CDR1 DFQATT and CDR2 SNEGSKA (reference sequence). The length of the CDR3 is 11 residues. Trimming pared 4 bases from V and 10 bases from J, leaving 13 bases between. The CDR3 nucleotides are TGCAGTGCTACCTCACTTCAGGGCCAGTACTTC. Amino acids: CSATSLQGQYF.

This clone occurred a few times. The chain has TRBV9 and TRBJ2-2, with 9 bases matching TRBD1. Germline values: CDR1 SGDLS, CDR2 YYNGEE. CDR3 length equals 14 residues. Trimming removed 3 bases from V and 7 bases from J; junction bases left unmatched: 4. CDR3 sequence: CASSADRGGGELFF. The CDR3 DNA sequence: TGTGCCAGCAGCGCGGACAGGGGTGGCGGGGAGCTGTTTTTT.